Sequencing of this T cell receptor beta chain was carried out in a study of T-cell memory formation after mild COVID-19. General observations from the study: SARS-CoV-2 specificity of second-wave clones peaking day 37 was unconfirmed. Of the contracting clones, CD4+ ones lay mainly in CM and EM, and CD8+ ones in EMRA.

The CDR3 has 14 amino acids. The J segment lost 3 bases and the V segment lost 6 bases, leaving 5 bases of the junction unmatched. Germline V gene sequence: CDR1 DFQATT, CDR2 SNEGSKA (reference sequence). In its sample, this clonotype was seen a few times. The antigen remains undetermined. 5'RACE with constant-segment primers yielded barcoded, UMI-tagged TCR alpha and TCR beta cDNA libraries. TCRdb re-analysed the 5' RACE reads in MiXCR, keeping a single row per CDR3 protein. The table includes 300,000 to 400,000 distinct CDR3 sequences, roughly 13% detected once. The sequence came from a man aged 18 to 29 who had mild COVID-19 (a few samples of this study predate the infection). Cell type and time point are not known. Sequencing input: PBMCs or a T cell subset sorted from them (not recorded which). The chain joins TRBV20-1 to TRBJ1-6; 7 bases agree with TRBD1. Here the CDR3 DNA reads TGCAGTGCCCTGGGACAGAACTATAATTCACCCCTCCACTTT. Translated: CSALGQNYNSPLHF.